This T cell receptor beta chain came from a study of T cells after yellow fever vaccination. Study overall: For low cell numbers, libraries were made with SMART-Seq v4 Ultra Low Input. Study findings and constraints: Re-detected after boosting: most primary clones, more than 95% of CD4 and 80% to 90% of CD8. Contamination by abundant bulk-population clonotypes could be present in FACS-sorted repertoires.

Comment on this clonotype: The antigen is not known.

5'RACE template switching generated TCR cDNA, adding a universal primer site and UMIs. TCRdb processed the 5' RACE reads anew with MiXCR; each CDR3 protein has one entry. Among some 220,000 distinct CDR3 sequences listed, 3% to 3.5% were seen once. V was cut by 0 bases and J by 1 base, with 8 bases left in between. The CDR3 consists of 16 residues. Germline V lookup: CDR1 SGHTS, CDR2 YDEGEE. This specimen was CD4+ T cells sorted from PBMCs, taken 10 days after the yellow fever booster vaccination. The chain is built from TRBV5-8 and TRBJ2-6; D call uncertain. The sequence derives from a man aged 18-30 years who received the YFV17D yellow fever vaccine. The CDR3: CASSLGEPSGANVLTF. The CDR3 nucleotides are TGTGCCAGCAGCTTGGGAGAGCCGTCTGGGGCCAACGTCCTGACTTTC.